This T cell receptor beta chain stems from a study of cytomegalovirus exposure and HLA in healthy donors. Study-level information: Unique TCRs numbering about 85 million, obtained from HLA-typed donors, made up an early data release.

The germline V gene encodes CDR1 LGHNA and CDR2 YNFKEQ. The V segment lost 4 bases and the J segment 9 bases; nucleotides outside the gene matches: 6. CDR3 length equals 14 residues. Primers included in the PCR were 60 Vbeta and 13 Jbeta primers. Clones were read by immunoSEQ multiplex PCR, and TCRdb kept only the in-frame ones, dropping some. The table records 100,000 to 150,000 clones, 50% to 75% of them present only once. The study, taken as a whole, reports: Most TCR sequences were seen very rarely across donors, but some public TCRs occurred in many.

In the case of this clone: The target antigen is unknown.

The clonotype comes from a woman aged 40-49 years in good health and CMV-seropositive. Specimen: PBMCs. The rearrangement joins TRBV4-2 to TRBJ2-1, with TRBD2 matching over 10 bases. For the CDR3, the DNA is TGTGCCAGCAGCCTCCCTAGCGGGAGCCTTGAGCAGTTCTTC. Encoded protein: CASSLPSGSLEQFF.